Listed below are T cell receptor beta chains from one sample, sequenced in a study of blood T cell repertoires in COVID-19. Here immunoSEQ multiplex PCR was the method, and the copy in TCRdb shows in-frame clones only, minus some. The repertoire includes about 400,000 clones, 86% of them detected once, and 7.1% sits in the top ten. Sample: peripheral blood. These receptors originate from a woman aged 60-75 years with COVID-19, enrolled during active disease. The CDR3 runs from the conserved cysteine through the conserved F or W. A D gene is named only where the DNA matches it firmly. Clone size is not always given. Where it is, it says once, few, many or a class for expanded clones.

CDR3: CAISEWESSYNEQFF
DNA: TGTGCCATCAGTGAATGGGAGAGCTCCTACAATGAGCAGTTCTTC
V: TRBV10-3
D: NA
J: TRBJ2-1
size: NA

CDR3: CASSLSGIQTGELFF
DNA: TGTGCCAGCAGCCTATCAGGGATACAAACCGGGGAGCTGTTTTTT
V: TRBV5-5
D: NA
J: TRBJ2-2
size: NA

CDR3: CASSLVGAGGLSEQFF
DNA: TGTGCCAGCAGCTTAGTCGGCGCGGGGGGGCTCAGTGAGCAGTTCTTC
V: TRBV7-7
D: TRBD2
J: TRBJ2-1
size: NA

CDR3: CASRPYSSGNTIYF
DNA: TGTGCCAGCAGGCCTTATAGCTCTGGAAACACCATATATTTT
V: TRBV13
D: NA
J: TRBJ1-3
size: few

CDR3: CASSFGLAGAVSYNEQFF
DNA: TGTGCCAGTAGTTTCGGACTAGCGGGGGCCGTCTCCTACAATGAGCAGTTCTTC
V: TRBV19
D: TRBD2
J: TRBJ2-1
size: NA

CDR3: CASSYSPGQYGHEQYF
DNA: TGTGCCAGCAGTTACTCGCCAGGGCAGTACGGTCACGAGCAGTACTTC
V: TRBV6-2/TRBV6-3
D: NA
J: TRBJ2-7
size: NA

CDR3: CASSEASGGLNTQYF
DNA: TGTGCCAGTAGTGAGGCTAGCGGGGGGTTGAATACGCAGTATTTT
V: TRBV19
D: TRBD2
J: TRBJ2-3
size: NA

CDR3: CASSLRGITEAFF
DNA: TGTGCCAGCAGCTTGAGGGGCATTACTGAAGCTTTCTTT
V: TRBV5-4
D: NA
J: TRBJ1-1
size: once

CDR3: CASSPNRDRSEAFF
DNA: TGTGCCAGCAGCCCGAACCGAGACAGGTCAGAAGCTTTCTTT
V: TRBV7-3
D: NA
J: TRBJ1-1
size: NA

CDR3: CASSATGGNEQFF
DNA: TGTGCCAGCAGTGCCACAGGGGGCAATGAGCAGTTCTTC
V: TRBV2
D: TRBD1
J: TRBJ2-1
size: NA

CDR3: CASSELQGQGAGRPLHF
DNA: TGTGCCAGCAGTGAACTTCAGGGACAGGGCGCCGGTCGGCCCCTCCACTTT
V: TRBV6-1
D: TRBD1
J: TRBJ1-6
size: NA

CDR3: CASSQRTSTYETQYF
DNA: TGTGCCAGCAGCCAAAGGACTAGTACGTACGAGACCCAGTACTTC
V: TRBV7-7
D: TRBD2
J: TRBJ2-5
size: NA

CDR3: CASSLGTTNYGYTF
DNA: TGTGCCAGCAGCTTGGGGACAACTAACTATGGCTACACCTTC
V: TRBV5-6
D: NA
J: TRBJ1-2
size: NA

CDR3: CASSPGGEDTQYF
DNA: TGTGCCAGCAGCCCAGGGGGCGAAGATACGCAGTATTTT
V: TRBV5-4
D: TRBD1
J: TRBJ2-3
size: NA

CDR3: CASSLGQGDYGYTF
DNA: TGTGCCAGCAGCCTAGGACAGGGTGACTATGGCTACACCTTC
V: TRBV9
D: TRBD1
J: TRBJ1-2
size: NA

CDR3: CASSSVGGRTDTQYF
DNA: TGTGCCAGCAGTTCGGTGGGGGGACGCACAGATACGCAGTATTTT
V: TRBV6-2/TRBV6-3
D: NA
J: TRBJ2-3
size: NA

CDR3: CASSYSTPGQGNNYGYTF
DNA: TGTGCCAGCAGTTACTCGACCCCGGGACAGGGGAATAACTATGGCTACACCTTC
V: TRBV6-2/TRBV6-3
D: TRBD1
J: TRBJ1-2
size: NA

CDR3: CASSPGRTQETQYF
DNA: TGCGCCAGCAGCCCCGGGAGGACCCAAGAGACCCAGTACTTC
V: TRBV5-1
D: TRBD2
J: TRBJ2-5
size: NA

CDR3: CASTRGQGGTEAFF
DNA: TGTGCCAGCACTCGTGGACAGGGGGGCACTGAAGCTTTCTTT
V: TRBV2
D: TRBD1
J: TRBJ1-1
size: NA

CDR3: CASSRLAGGRRYEQFF
DNA: TGTGCCAGCAGCCGGTTGGCGGGGGGCCGTAGGTATGAGCAGTTCTTC
V: TRBV13
D: TRBD2
J: TRBJ2-1
size: NA

CDR3: CASSSSGGLSYEQYF
DNA: TGTGCCAGCAGCTCTAGCGGGGGGCTCTCCTACGAGCAGTACTTC
V: TRBV7-2
D: TRBD2
J: TRBJ2-7
size: NA

CDR3: CASSRQVFTDTQYF
DNA: TGTGCCAGCAGCCGGCAGGTCTTCACAGATACGCAGTATTTT
V: TRBV9
D: NA
J: TRBJ2-3
size: once

CDR3: CASSLAGHYNSPLHF
DNA: TGTGCCAGCAGCTTAGCGGGACACTATAATTCACCCCTCCACTTT
V: TRBV7-8
D: NA
J: TRBJ1-6
size: NA

CDR3: CASSFMETQYF
DNA: TGTGCCAGCAGTTTCATGGAGACCCAGTACTTC
V: TRBV7-2
D: NA
J: TRBJ2-5
size: NA

CDR3: CASSPLEGQGFEPQHF
DNA: TGCGCCAGCAGCCCCCTGGAGGGACAGGGGTTCGAGCCCCAGCATTTT
V: TRBV4-1
D: TRBD1
J: TRBJ1-5
size: few

CDR3: CASSQRTGFGYTF
DNA: TGCGCCAGCAGCCAGAGGACAGGGTTTGGCTACACCTTC
V: TRBV4-1
D: TRBD1
J: TRBJ1-2
size: NA